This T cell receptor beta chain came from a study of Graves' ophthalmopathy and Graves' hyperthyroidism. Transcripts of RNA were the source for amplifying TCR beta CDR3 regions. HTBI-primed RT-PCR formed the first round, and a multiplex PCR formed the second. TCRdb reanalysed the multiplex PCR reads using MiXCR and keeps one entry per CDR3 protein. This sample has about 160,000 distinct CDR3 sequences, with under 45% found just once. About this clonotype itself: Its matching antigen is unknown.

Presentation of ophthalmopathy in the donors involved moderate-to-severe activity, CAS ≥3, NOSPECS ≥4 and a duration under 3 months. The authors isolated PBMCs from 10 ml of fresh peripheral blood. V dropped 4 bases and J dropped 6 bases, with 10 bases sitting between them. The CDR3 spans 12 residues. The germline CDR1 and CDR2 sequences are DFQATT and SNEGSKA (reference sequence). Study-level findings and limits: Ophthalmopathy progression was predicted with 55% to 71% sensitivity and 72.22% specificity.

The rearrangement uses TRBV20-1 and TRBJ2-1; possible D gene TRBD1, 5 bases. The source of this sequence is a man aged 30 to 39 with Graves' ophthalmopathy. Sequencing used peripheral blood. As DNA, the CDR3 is TGCAGTGCTATGCAGGGTCCCAATGAGCAGTTCTTC. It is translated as CSAMQGPNEQFF.